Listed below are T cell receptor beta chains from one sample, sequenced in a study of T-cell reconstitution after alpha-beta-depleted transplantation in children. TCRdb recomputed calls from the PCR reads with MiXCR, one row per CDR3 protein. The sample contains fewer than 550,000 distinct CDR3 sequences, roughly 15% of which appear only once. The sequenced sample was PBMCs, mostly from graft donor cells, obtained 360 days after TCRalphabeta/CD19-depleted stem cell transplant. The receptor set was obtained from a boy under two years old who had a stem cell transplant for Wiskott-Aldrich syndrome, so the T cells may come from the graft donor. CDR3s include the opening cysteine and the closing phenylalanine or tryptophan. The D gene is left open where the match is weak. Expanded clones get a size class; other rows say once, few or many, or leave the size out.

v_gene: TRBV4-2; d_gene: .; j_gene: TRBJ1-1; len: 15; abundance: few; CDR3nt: TGTGCCAGCAGCCCTCAAGACAGGTTGAACACTGAAGCTTTCTTT; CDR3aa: CASSPQDRLNTEAFF
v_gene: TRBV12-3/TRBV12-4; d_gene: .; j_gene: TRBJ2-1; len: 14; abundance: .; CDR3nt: TGTGCCAGCAGTGAACTAGGAGGCTCTAATGAGCAGTTCTTC; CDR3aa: CASSELGGSNEQFF
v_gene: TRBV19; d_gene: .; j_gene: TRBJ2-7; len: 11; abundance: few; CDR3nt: TGTGCCAGTAATTCCGGCGACGAGCAGTACTTC; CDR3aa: CASNSGDEQYF
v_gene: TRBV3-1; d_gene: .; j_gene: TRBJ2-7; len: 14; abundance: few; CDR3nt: TGTGCCAGCAGCCAAGAGTTCCGGGGCTACGAGCAGTACTTC; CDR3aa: CASSQEFRGYEQYF
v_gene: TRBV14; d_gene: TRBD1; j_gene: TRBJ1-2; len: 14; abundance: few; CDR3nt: TGTGCCAGCACGGCCTCCGGGACAGGGGAAGGCTACACCTTC; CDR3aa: CASTASGTGEGYTF
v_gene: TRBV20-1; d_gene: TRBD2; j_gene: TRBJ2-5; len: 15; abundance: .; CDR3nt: TGCAGTGCTCAAGTGCCCAGGACTAGCGGAGAGACCCAGTACTTC; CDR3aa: CSAQVPRTSGETQYF
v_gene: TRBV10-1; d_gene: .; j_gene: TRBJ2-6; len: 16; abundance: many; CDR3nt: TGCGCCAGCAGTTCCGGACCCAGCGGAGGGGCCAACGTCCTGACTTTC; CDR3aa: CASSSGPSGGANVLTF
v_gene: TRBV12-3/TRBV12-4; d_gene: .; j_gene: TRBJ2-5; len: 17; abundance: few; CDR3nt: TGTGCCAGCAGTTTAGAGCCGGGTTCTAGGTACCAAGAGACCCAGTACTTC; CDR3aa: CASSLEPGSRYQETQYF
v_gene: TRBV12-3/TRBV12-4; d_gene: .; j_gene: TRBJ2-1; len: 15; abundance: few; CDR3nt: TGTGCCAGCAGTTCCTTCCAGGGATCCTACAATGAGCAGTTCTTC; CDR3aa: CASSSFQGSYNEQFF
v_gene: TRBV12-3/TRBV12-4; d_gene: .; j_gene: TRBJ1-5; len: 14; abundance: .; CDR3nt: TGTGCCAGCAGTTTGAAGGTCTGGGATCAGCCCCAGCATTTT; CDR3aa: CASSLKVWDQPQHF